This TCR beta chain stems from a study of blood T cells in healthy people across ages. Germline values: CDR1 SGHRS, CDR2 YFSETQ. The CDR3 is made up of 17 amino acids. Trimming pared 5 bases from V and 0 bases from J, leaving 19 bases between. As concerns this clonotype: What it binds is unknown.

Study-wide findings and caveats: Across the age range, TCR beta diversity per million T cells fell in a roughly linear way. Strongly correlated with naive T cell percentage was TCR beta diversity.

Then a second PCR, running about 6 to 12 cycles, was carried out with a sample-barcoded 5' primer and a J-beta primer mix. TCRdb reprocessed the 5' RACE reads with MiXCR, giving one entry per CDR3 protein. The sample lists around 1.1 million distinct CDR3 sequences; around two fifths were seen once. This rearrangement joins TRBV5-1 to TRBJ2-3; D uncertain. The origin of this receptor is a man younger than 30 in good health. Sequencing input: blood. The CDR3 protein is CASSYRASMSSTDTQYF. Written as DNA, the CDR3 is TGCGCCAGCAGTTACCGGGCGAGCATGTCTAGCACAGATACGCAGTATTTT. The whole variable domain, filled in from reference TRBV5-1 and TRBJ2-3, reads KAGVTQTPRYLIKTRGQQVTLSCSPISGHRSVSWYQQTPGQGLQFLFEYFSETQRNKGNFPGRFSGRQFSNSRSEMNVSTLELGDSALYLCASSYRASMSSTDTQYFGPGTRLTVL.